This TCR beta chain was retrieved from a study of T-cell memory formation after mild COVID-19. Study findings and constraints: Among CD4+ contracting clones, most were CM and EM, and CD8+ ones EMRA. A subset of responding clones appeared in pre-infection memory, suggesting cross-reactive memory joined.

With V trimmed by 4 bases and J by 0 bases, 7 bases remained unmatched. This CDR3 has 16 amino acids. Germline V gene data show CDR1 as SGHRS and CDR2 as YFSETQ. A 5'RACE reaction primed in the constant segment made cDNA libraries of TCR alpha and TCR beta, and these carried sample barcodes and UMIs. One entry per CDR3 protein, called by TCRdb with MiXCR from the 5' RACE reads. The table shows around 500,000 distinct CDR3 sequences, with around a sixth occurring only once. This clonotype occurred many times. Its antigen is unknown. The origin of this receptor is an adult woman who had mild COVID-19 (a few samples of this study predate the infection). Cell type and time point are not known. The gene calls are TRBV5-1 and TRBJ2-7, with TRBD2 identical over 10 bases. The sequenced sample was PBMCs or a T cell subset sorted from them (not recorded which). CDR3 region: CASSPRLAGSSYEQYF. The CDR3 DNA is TGCGCCAGCAGCCCGAGACTAGCGGGTTCCTCCTACGAGCAGTACTTC.